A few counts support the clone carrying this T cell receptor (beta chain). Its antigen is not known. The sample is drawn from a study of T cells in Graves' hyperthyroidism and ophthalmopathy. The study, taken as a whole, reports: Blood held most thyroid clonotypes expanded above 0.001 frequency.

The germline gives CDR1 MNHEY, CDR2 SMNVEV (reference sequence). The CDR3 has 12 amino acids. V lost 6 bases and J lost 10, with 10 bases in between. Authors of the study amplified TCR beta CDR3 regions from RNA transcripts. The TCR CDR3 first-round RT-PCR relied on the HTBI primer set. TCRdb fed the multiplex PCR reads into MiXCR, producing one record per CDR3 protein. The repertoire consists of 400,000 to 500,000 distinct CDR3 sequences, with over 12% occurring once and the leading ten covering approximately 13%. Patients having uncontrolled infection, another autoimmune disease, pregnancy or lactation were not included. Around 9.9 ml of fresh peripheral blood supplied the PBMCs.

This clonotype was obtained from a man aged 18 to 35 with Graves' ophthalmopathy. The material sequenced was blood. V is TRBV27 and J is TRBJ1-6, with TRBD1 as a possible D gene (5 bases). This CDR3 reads CASSGGVSPLHF. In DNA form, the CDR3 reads TGTGCCAGCAGCGGGGGGGTGTCACCCCTCCACTTT.